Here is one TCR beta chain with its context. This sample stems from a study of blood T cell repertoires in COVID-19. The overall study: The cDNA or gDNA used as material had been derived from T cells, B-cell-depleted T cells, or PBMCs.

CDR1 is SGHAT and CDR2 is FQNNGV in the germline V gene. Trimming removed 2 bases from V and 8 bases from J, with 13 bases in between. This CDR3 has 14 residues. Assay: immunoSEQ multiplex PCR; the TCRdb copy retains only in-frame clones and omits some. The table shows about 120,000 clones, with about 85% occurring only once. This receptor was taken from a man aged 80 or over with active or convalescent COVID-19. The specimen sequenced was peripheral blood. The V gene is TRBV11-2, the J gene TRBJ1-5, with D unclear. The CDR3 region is CASSLNGGPEPQHF. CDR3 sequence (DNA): TGTGCCAGCAGCTTAAACGGAGGCCCTGAGCCCCAGCATTTT.